The next 17 T cell receptor beta chains were all read from a single sample in a study of T cell clonality in common variable immunodeficiency. Only in-frame clones appear in the TCRdb table, and some are missing; sequencing was by immunoSEQ multiplex PCR. The specimen has 42,000 or so clones, none found just once. The specimen sequenced was peripheral blood mononuclear cells. Receptors were obtained from a person aged 18-69 years in good health.

Comments on this clone: The read is 3 residues too short to cover the CDR3 end, so that end is filled in from the germline J gene. The chain is built from TRBV18 and TRBJ2-2; tentatively, D is TRBD1 (5 bases). Looked up from germline, CDR1 is KGHSH and CDR2 is LQKENI. CDR3 length equals 16 residues. The sequenced part of the CDR3 DNA is TGTGCCAGCTCACCACCGTGGGGCTCTGGGGCCAACGTG. Its protein is CASSPPWGSGANV. The entire CDR3 is CASSPPWGSGANVLFF.

This clone has at least ten counts. Read coverage stops 3 residues before the CDR3 terminus; the germline J gene supplies the remainder. This chain joins TRBV2 and TRBJ2-3; D is undetermined. Germline CDR1 SNHLY, CDR2 FYNNEI. Trimming took 6 bases from V and 0 from J, leaving 10 bases between them. This CDR3 contains 14 residues. The CDR3 reads CASRKGESTDTQYF. The sequenced part of the CDR3 DNA is TGTGCCAGCAGGAAGGGCGAAAGCACAGATACG.

This clone was seen at least ten times. The CDR3 DNA, read in part, is TGTGCCAGCAGTGGGGCCTTAAGGACAGGGACTGATGAG. Encoded protein: CASSGALRTGTDE. The whole CDR3 protein reads CASSGALRTGTDEQFF. J is TRBJ2-1 and V is TRBV6-1; 8 bases are a match to TRBD1. The read ends 3 residues before the CDR3 terminus; that terminus is restored from the germline J gene. The CDR3 consists of 16 residues. V was pared by 4 bases and J by 8 bases, with 13 bases of the junction left unmatched. Germline V gene lookup returns CDR1 MNHNS and CDR2 SASEGT.

This clone was found many times. Coverage ceases 3 residues before the CDR3 finishes, and the germline J gene fills in the end. The chain carries TRBV5-4 and TRBJ2-4, with a weak D call TRBD1 (5 bases). The V end lost 4 bases, the J end lost 0 bases, and 11 bases lay between the germline ends. The germline CDR1 and CDR2 sequences are SGHNT and YYREEE (reference sequence). The CDR3 totals 15 residues. The CDR3 reads CASSPQDQAKNIQYF. Incomplete CDR3 DNA: TGTGCCAGCAGCCCACAGGATCAAGCCAAAAACATT.

Notes on this clone: The DNA ends 3 residues before the CDR3 does, and the rest of the CDR3 is filled in from the germline J gene. The rearrangement joins TRBV5-1 to TRBJ2-3, with 9 bases aligning to TRBD1. Germline CDR1 reads SGHRS; CDR2 reads YFSETQ. This CDR3 spans 17 amino acids. CDR3 DNA, as far as it was read: TGCGCCAGCAGCTTGGGAGCGGGACAGGGTAGTTTCGAGACG. It translates to CASSLGAGQGSFET. The complete CDR3 protein is CASSLGAGQGSFETQYF. The full variable domain, in which reference TRBV5-1 and TRBJ2-3 provide the parts outside the CDR3, is KAGVTQTPRYLIKTRGQQVTLSCSPISGHRSVSWYQQTPGQGLQFLFEYFSETQRNKGNFPGRFSGRQFSNSRSEMNVSTLELGDSALYLCASSLGAGQGSFETQYFGPGTRLTVL.

This clone came up many times. CDR3 DNA (partial): TGCAGTGCTGGGGGACTAGCGGGGGTGACAGATACG. Its translation: CSAGGLAGVTDT. The whole CDR3 region reads CSAGGLAGVTDTQYF. The chain combines TRBV20-1 with TRBJ2-3, with 14 bases fitting TRBD2. The missing CDR3 end, 3 residues past where the read stops, is filled in from the germline J gene. Losses at the gene ends were 5 bases for V and 3 bases for J; bases not matched to a gene: 4. This CDR3 is built from 15 residues. Germline V gene data show CDR1 as DFQATT and CDR2 as SNEGSKA (reference sequence).

This clone was seen many times. Coverage ceases 3 residues before the CDR3 finishes, and the germline J gene fills in the end. This rearrangement joins TRBV19 to TRBJ2-7; D is perhaps TRBD1 or TRBD2 (6 bases each). The CDR3 consists of 14 residues. V gave up 9 bases and J gave up 6 bases, with 21 bases separating them. From germline, CDR1 is LNHDA and CDR2 SQIVND (reference sequence). The CDR3 bases that were read are TGTGCCAGCGCCTCCGGGGTAGGAGGGGGCGAG. Protein product: CASASGVGGGE. The CDR3 reads in full as CASASGVGGGEQYF.

This clone showed up many times. The read halts 3 residues ahead of the CDR3 end, with the missing end drawn from the germline J gene. This chain links TRBV5-1 with TRBJ2-7; maybe TRBD1 (6 bases). The CDR3 consists of 15 residues. Germline CDR1 reads SGHRS; CDR2 reads YFSETQ. Trimming stripped 0 bases from V and 5 bases from J, with 15 bases between. The CDR3: CASSLDGTRMDEQYF. CDR3 DNA (partial): TGCGCCAGCAGCTTGGACGGGACAAGGATGGACGAG.

This clone was counted at least ten times. The CDR3 end is not reached by the read, which stops 3 residues before it; the germline J gene fills it in. The chain has TRBV13 and TRBJ1-1, with D unresolved. The CDR3 loop spans 14 amino acids. CDR1 and CDR2 (germline): PRHDT, FYEKMQ (reference sequence). V was pared by 5 bases and J by 2 bases, with 12 bases between. The CDR3 region is CASSPATSNTEAFF. The sequenced part of the CDR3 DNA is TGTGCCAGCAGCCCCGCTACTTCCAACACTGAA.

This clone was seen many times. Incomplete CDR3 DNA: TGTGCCAGCAGCTCACGGGCCAGGGGGGACACTGAA. Its translation is CASSSRARGDTE. The full CDR3 sequence reads CASSSRARGDTEAFF. The rearrangement joins TRBV5-4 to TRBJ1-1; 7 bases align to TRBD1. Read coverage stops 3 residues before the CDR3 terminus; the germline J gene supplies the remainder. This CDR3 has 15 residues. Germline CDR1 is SGHNT and CDR2 is YYREEE (reference sequence). After removal of 3 bases from V and 3 bases from J, the junction contained 8 bases not matched to a gene.

This clone was counted at least ten times. Read sequence stops 3 residues before the CDR3 end, and the germline J gene provides the missing end. This chain links TRBV7-2 with TRBJ1-1, with D hard to call. The germline CDR1 and CDR2 sequences are SGHTA and FQGNSA. V dropped 2 bases and J dropped 3 bases, with 4 bases sitting between them. This CDR3 region has 12 residues. CDR3 DNA (partial): TGTGCCAGCAGCTTATACTACACTGAA. Translated, it gives CASSLYYTE. In full, the CDR3 is CASSLYYTEAFF.

Notes on this clone: A much larger clone lies one base from this, so it may be a read error. Read sequence stops 3 residues before the CDR3 end, and the germline J gene provides the missing end. The chain is built from TRBV5-1 and TRBJ1-1; tentative D call: TRBD1 (5 bases). Trimming pared 6 bases from V and 0 bases from J, leaving 9 bases between. The CDR3 totals 13 residues. Germline lookup yields CDR1 SGHRS and CDR2 YFSETQ. The covered CDR3 bases are TGCGCCAGCATGAAGGGGCTGAACACTGAA. Encoded protein: CASMKGLNTE. The entire CDR3 is CASMKGLNTEAFF. Full variable domain (outside the CDR3, taken from reference TRBV5-1 and TRBJ1-1): KAGVTQTPRYLIKTRGQQVTLSCSPISGHRSVSWYQQTPGQGLQFLFEYFSETQRNKGNFPGRFSGRQFSNSRSEMNVSTLELGDSALYLCASMKGLNTEAFFGQGTRLTVV.

This clone was seen many times. The read halts 3 residues ahead of the CDR3 end, with the missing end drawn from the germline J gene. The chain links TRBV5-1 to TRBJ2-7; a weak D match, TRBD1 (8 bases). V gave up 5 bases and J gave up 1 base, with 16 bases separating them. This CDR3 is 15 amino acids long. CDR1 is SGHRS, CDR2 YFSETQ, per germline. The part of the CDR3 DNA that was read is TGCGCCAGCAGTTCGACAGGGGAGGGTTCCTACGAG. This gives the protein CASSSTGEGSYE. The full CDR3 is CASSSTGEGSYEQYF.

This clone has ten or more counts. Sequencing ends 3 residues short of the CDR3 end; the germline J gene provides the rest. The J gene is TRBJ2-1, the V gene TRBV19; tentatively, D is TRBD2 (6 bases). Germline CDR1 is LNHDA and CDR2 is SQIVND (reference sequence). The V end was cut by 5 bases, the J end by 2 bases, with 16 bases between. The CDR3 runs 16 residues. The part of the CDR3 DNA that was read is TGTGCCAGTAGTGGGTCTAGCGCCAGCACCTACAATGAG. Translation gives CASSGSSASTYNE. The whole CDR3 is CASSGSSASTYNEQFF.

This clone was seen at least ten times. The sequence runs out 3 residues before the end of the CDR3; the remainder is reconstructed from the germline J gene. The chain carries TRBV6-1 and TRBJ2-3, with TRBD1 matching over 10 bases. Germline V gene data show CDR1 as MNHNS and CDR2 as SASEGT. J gave up 5 bases and V 2 bases, and 7 bases lay outside the gene matches. The CDR3 is 16 residues long. Partial CDR3 DNA: TGTGCCAGCAGTGAACGACAGGGGGCGCCTGGAGATACG. It is translated as CASSERQGAPGDT. The full-length CDR3 reads as CASSERQGAPGDTQYF.

This clone appeared many times. The CDR3 extends 3 residues past the end of the read, so its final part is completed from the germline J gene. The chain joins TRBV19 to TRBJ2-5, with TRBD1 matching over 8 bases. V gave up 5 bases and J gave up 2 bases; unmatched junction bases: 7. This CDR3 contains 15 residues. The germline gives CDR1 LNHDA, CDR2 SQIVND (reference sequence). The covered CDR3 bases are TGTGCCAGTAGTCTCGGACAGGGTCGACAAGAGACC. Its protein product is CASSLGQGRQET. Given in full, the CDR3 is CASSLGQGRQETQYF.

This clone was observed at least ten times. The covered CDR3 bases are TGTGCCATCAGTGAACAGGCGACAAGAAACCAGCCC. Translated: CAISEQATRNQP. The CDR3 in full is CAISEQATRNQPQHF. This chain joins TRBV10-3 and TRBJ1-5; the D gene is possibly TRBD1 (5 bases). Coverage ceases 3 residues before the CDR3 finishes, and the germline J gene fills in the end. This CDR3 is 15 amino acids long. Germline assignment: CDR1 ENHRY and CDR2 SYGVKD. Trimming left V 3 bases short and J 7 bases short, with 16 bases between.